The rows below give T cell receptor beta chains drawn from one sample of a study of T cell responses to AZD1222 COVID-19 vaccine. Profiling relied on immunoSEQ multiplex PCR, and the TCRdb table lists in-frame clones only, not all of them. The repertoire holds 150,000 to 200,000 clones, with approximately 95% as singletons. The sequencing used peripheral blood, collected on day 0 of AZD1222 vaccination. The receptors derive from an adult in good health. The CDR3 runs from the conserved cysteine through the conserved F or W. A D gene is named only where the DNA matches it firmly. Rows give clone size only sometimes, using once, few, many, or a class for an expanded clone.

>TRBV6-5|NA|TRBJ1-6|TRBD1
TGTGCCAGCATAAACAGGGGGAATTCACCCCTCCACTTT
CASINRGNSPLHF
>TRBV9|NA|TRBJ1-6|TRBD1
TGTGCCAGCAGCCCCTGGACAGGGGAGGGAGCACCCCTCCACTTT
CASSPWTGEGAPLHF
>TRBV9|NA|TRBJ1-2|NA
TGTGCCAGCAGCATGCAGCCCTATGGCTACACCTTC
CASSMQPYGYTF
>TRBV3-1/TRBV3-2|NA|TRBJ2-1|TRBD2
TGTGCCAGCAGCCAAGATACGGGGGGCTACAATGAGCAGTTCTTC
CASSQDTGGYNEQFF
>TRBV12-3/TRBV12-4|NA|TRBJ1-2|NA
TGTGCCAGCGGGACAAACTATGGCTACACCTTC
CASGTNYGYTF
>TRBV12-3/TRBV12-4|NA|TRBJ1-6|TRBD1
TGTGCCAGCAGTCTGACAGGGGTCTCACCCCTCCACTTT
CASSLTGVSPLHF
>TRBV15|NA|TRBJ1-2|NA
TGTGCCACCAGCCCGATCGGGGGGGGCTATAACGTTAATGGCTACACCTTC
CATSPIGGGYNVNGYTF
>TRBV3-1/TRBV3-2|NA|TRBJ1-5|TRBD1
TGTGCCAGCAGCCGCGGACAGGGAGGCAATCAGCCCCAGCATTTT
CASSRGQGGNQPQHF
>TRBV29-1|NA|TRBJ2-2|NA
TGCAGCTTCCTCCTCATCGAACGGAACACCGGGGAGCTGTTTTTT
CSFLLIERNTGELFF
>TRBV5-1|NA|TRBJ2-7|NA
TGCGCCAGCAGCTTCCGAATGGCAGGATCGGTCGAGCAGTACTTC
CASSFRMAGSVEQYF
>TRBV6-5|NA|TRBJ1-1|NA
TGTGCCAGCAGTTACTCGGTGACAGAAAACACTGAAGCTTTCTTT
CASSYSVTENTEAFF
>TRBV7-2|NA|TRBJ1-1|TRBD1
TGTGCCAGCAGCTTAAGACAGGGAGAAGGGAACACTGAAGCTTTCTTT
CASSLRQGEGNTEAFF
>TRBV23-1|NA|TRBJ2-7|NA
TGCGCCAGCAGTCAATCTGGGGGTAGGGGCCCCTACGAGCAGTACTTC
CASSQSGGRGPYEQYF
>TRBV12-3/TRBV12-4|NA|TRBJ1-3|NA
TGTGCCAGCAGTCCCCCTGGAAACACCATATATTTT
CASSPPGNTIYF
>TRBV7-7|NA|TRBJ1-5|NA
TGTGCCAGCAGCGTAGCCGCAAATCAGCCCCAGCATTTT
CASSVAANQPQHF
>TRBV5-1|NA|TRBJ2-1|TRBD1
TGCGCCAGCAGCGGAGGACAGGGGGGCGGGAGGACCTACAATGAGCAGTTCTTC
CASSGGQGGGRTYNEQFF
>TRBV12-3/TRBV12-4|NA|TRBJ2-3|NA
TGTGCCAGCAGTTTCTCCGCAGATACGCAGTATTTT
CASSFSADTQYF
>TRBV4-2|NA|TRBJ2-3|TRBD2
TGTGCCAGCAGCCATCAACTAGCGGGAGATAGCACAGATACGCAGTATTTT
CASSHQLAGDSTDTQYF
>TRBV30|NA|TRBJ1-2|NA
TGTGCCTGGAGCGGGTTATCGACCGAGACATCTAACTATGGCTACACCTTC
CAWSGLSTETSNYGYTF
>TRBV5-1|once|TRBJ1-1|NA
TGCGCCAGCAGCCTTGAAGAGGTAAACACTGAAGCTTTCTTT
CASSLEEVNTEAFF
>TRBV9|NA|TRBJ2-1|TRBD1
TGTGCCAGCAGCGTAGCCGACAGGGGACGTGAGCAGTTCTTC
CASSVADRGREQFF
>TRBV6-5|NA|TRBJ1-2|NA
TGTGCCAGCAGGTTAACAGGTCCCCCGAACTATGGCTACACCTTC
CASRLTGPPNYGYTF
>TRBV19|NA|TRBJ2-3|TRBD2
TGTGCCAGTAGTAGCGGCGGGGGGGCCTTCATAGCAGATACGCAGTATTTT
CASSSGGGAFIADTQYF
>TRBV5-6|NA|TRBJ1-2|TRBD1
TGTGCCAGCAGTGGGACAGTACGGGTTAAACGCAACTATGGCTACACCTTC
CASSGTVRVKRNYGYTF
>TRBV19|few|TRBJ1-2|NA
TGTGCCAGTAGTCTATTCGAGGCGAACTATGGCTACACCTTC
CASSLFEANYGYTF
>TRBV27|NA|TRBJ2-7|TRBD1
TGTGCCAGCAGTTTCGGACAGGGTACCTACGAGCAGTACTTC
CASSFGQGTYEQYF
>TRBV11-2|NA|TRBJ1-1|NA
TGTGCCAGCAGCTTAGGCAGGGACTGGTATGAAGCTTTCTTT
CASSLGRDWYEAFF
>TRBV7-7|NA|TRBJ1-1|NA
TGTGCCAGCAGCCTGGACAGAAACACTGAAGCTTTCTTT
CASSLDRNTEAFF
>TRBV5-1|NA|TRBJ1-2|NA
TGCGCCAGCAGCTTCCTGGACGCCGGGGGGAACTATGGCTACACCTTC
CASSFLDAGGNYGYTF
>TRBV18|NA|TRBJ2-7|TRBD1
TGTGCCAGCTCATCTCCGGGACAGGGAAGCTCCTACGAGCAGTACTTC
CASSSPGQGSSYEQYF
>TRBV7-6|NA|TRBJ1-2|TRBD1
TGTGCCAGCGGCCTAGGGGGACAGGACTATGGCTACACCTTC
CASGLGGQDYGYTF
>TRBV19|NA|TRBJ1-2|NA
TGTGCCAGTAGTTTCGACAGGTCCAGGGGCTACACCTTC
CASSFDRSRGYTF
>TRBV7-2|NA|TRBJ2-1|NA
TGTGCCAGCAGCTTAGGAGGCTTTGGCTCCTACAATGAGCAGTTCTTC
CASSLGGFGSYNEQFF